Sequencing of this TCR beta chain was carried out in a study of T cell responses to AZD1222 COVID-19 vaccine. There are 16 residues in the CDR3. CDR1 is SGHKS and CDR2 is YYEKEE in the germline V gene (reference sequence). V was pared by 0 bases and J by 4 bases, with 13 bases between. The protocol was immunoSEQ multiplex PCR, while the TCRdb copy is restricted to in-frame clones and leaves out a portion. This table holds some 150,000 clones, 80% to 95% found once. The chain has TRBV5-5 and TRBJ2-2; D might be TRBD1 or TRBD2, each matching 5 bases. The sequences come from peripheral blood, collected 28 days after the second AZD1222 dose. The sequence was collected from an adult who received the AZD1222 COVID-19 vaccine. CDR3 nucleotides: TGTGCCAGCAGCTTGGGAGGGGAAAGGGGCACCGGGGAGCTGTTTTTT. This gives the protein CASSLGGERGTGELFF.